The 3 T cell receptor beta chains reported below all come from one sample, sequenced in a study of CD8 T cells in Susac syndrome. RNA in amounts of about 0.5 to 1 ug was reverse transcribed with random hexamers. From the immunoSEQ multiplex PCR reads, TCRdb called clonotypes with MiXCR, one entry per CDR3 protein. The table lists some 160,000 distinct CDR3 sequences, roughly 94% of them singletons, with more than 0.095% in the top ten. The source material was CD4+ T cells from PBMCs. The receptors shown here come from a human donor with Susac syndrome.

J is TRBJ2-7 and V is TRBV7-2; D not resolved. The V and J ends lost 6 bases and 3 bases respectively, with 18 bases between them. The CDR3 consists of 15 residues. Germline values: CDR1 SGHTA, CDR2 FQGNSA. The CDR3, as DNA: TGTGCCAGCAGTACTGGGCCCCAATCCGACTACGAGCAGTACTTC. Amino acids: CASSTGPQSDYEQYF. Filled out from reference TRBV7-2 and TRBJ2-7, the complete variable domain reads GAGVSQSPSNKVTEKGKDVELRCDPISGHTALYWYRQSLGQGLEFLIYFQGNSAPDKSGLPSDRFSAERTGGSVSTLTIQRTQQEDSAVYLCASSTGPQSDYEQYFGPGTRLTVT.

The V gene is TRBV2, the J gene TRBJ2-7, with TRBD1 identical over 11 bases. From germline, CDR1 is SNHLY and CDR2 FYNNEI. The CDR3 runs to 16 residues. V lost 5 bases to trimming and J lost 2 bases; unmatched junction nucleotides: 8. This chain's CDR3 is CASSFVPGQGAYEQYF. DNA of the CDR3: TGTGCCAGCAGTTTTGTCCCGGGACAGGGGGCCTACGAGCAGTACTTC.

The CDR3 bases are TGTGCCAGCAGCTCCAGCGTCCGGGGGCGATACTCCTACGAGCAGTACTTC. It codes for CASSSSVRGRYSYEQYF. J is TRBJ2-7 and V is TRBV14, with D perhaps matching TRBD1 or TRBD2 (6 bases each). Germline CDR1 reads SGHDN; CDR2 reads FVKESK. The CDR3 extends over 17 amino acids. Between the trimmed V and J ends, which lost 5 bases and 0 bases, there was a span of 20 bases.